This T cell receptor beta chain was obtained from a study of shared clonotypes between healthy human individuals. Original processing notes: Owing to the provision of junction-only sequences devoid of quality scores by immunoSEQ, filtering differed. Clones were sequenced by immunoSEQ multiplex PCR, and TCRdb holds only the in-frame ones, with some missing. V, J and clone size derive from that table, while D and trimming were established from the DNA sequence. The sample includes some 650,000 clones, more than 95% seen only once; the top ten take 0.055% to 0.07%. Donors were healthy HIV-negative adults without recent acute infections or vaccinations. CDR1 is MRHNA and CDR2 is SNTAGT in the germline V gene. CDR3 size: 17 residues. The V segment lost 0 bases and the J segment 8 bases; nucleotides outside the gene matches: 8. Worth noting for this clone: The antigen is unknown.

The study, taken as a whole, reports: Across subsets, estimated richness was generally greater for naive than for memory populations.

This rearrangement joins TRBV6-4 to TRBJ2-1; 12 nucleotides line up with TRBD2. This TCR derives from a woman aged 25 to 39 in good health. Sequencing was carried out using naive CD4+ T cells sorted from blood. The sample's subset: CD45RA+ positively selected. The CDR3 DNA is TGTGCCAGCAGTGACTCGGTGGGACTAGCGGGCTGGGATGAGCAGTTCTTC. Its translation is CASSDSVGLAGWDEQFF.